The 8 T cell receptor beta chains given below trace back to one sample, sequenced in a study of blood T cell repertoires in COVID-19. Using immunoSEQ multiplex PCR, the repertoire was profiled, and TCRdb retains in-frame clones only, with some absent. Of approximately 330,000 clones listed, about 87% were seen once; the top ten hold 9.9%. The sequencing sample was made of peripheral blood. The receptors were sampled from a man under 40 with COVID-19, enrolled during active disease.

The chain recombines TRBV6-4 with TRBJ2-2; D call uncertain. Looked up from germline, CDR1 is MRHNA and CDR2 is SNTAGT. Trimming cost V 0 bases and J 6 bases, with 5 bases left between them. The CDR3 is 13 amino acids. The chain's CDR3 is CASSDSEAGELFF. CDR3 bases: TGTGCCAGCAGTGACTCCGAGGCCGGGGAGCTGTTTTTT.

The chain recombines TRBV19 with TRBJ2-3, with 9 bases matching TRBD2. Trimming removed 6 bases from V and 1 base from J; junction bases left unmatched: 2. CDR3 length: 14 amino acids. The V gene's germline CDR1 is LNHDA and CDR2 SQIVND (reference sequence). CDR3: CASRSSGGTDTQYF. The CDR3 nucleotides read TGTGCCAGTAGATCTAGCGGGGGCACAGATACGCAGTATTTT.

The chain carries TRBV10-3 and TRBJ2-7; tentative D call: TRBD1 (6 bases). The CDR3 is made up of 12 amino acids. Trimming stripped 4 bases from V and 2 bases from J, with 6 bases between. Germline V gene lookup returns CDR1 ENHRY and CDR2 SYGVKD. In DNA form, the CDR3 reads TGTGCCATCAGTGGGGACACCTACGAGCAGTACTTC. It codes for CAISGDTYEQYF.

The rearrangement uses TRBV27 and TRBJ2-2, with a tentative D call TRBD1 (5 bases). The ends were cut back, 6 bases at V and 7 bases at J, with 9 bases in the middle. The CDR3 totals 12 residues. The V gene's germline CDR1 is MNHEY and CDR2 SMNVEV (reference sequence). The CDR3 sequence is CASRRGNGELFF. CDR3 sequence (DNA): TGTGCCAGCAGAAGGGGAAACGGGGAGCTGTTTTTT.

The chain is built from TRBV7-6 and TRBJ2-3; D gene unclear. V was trimmed by 2 bases and J by 2 bases, leaving 5 bases between them. The germline gives CDR1 SGHVS, CDR2 FNYEAQ. This CDR3 comprises 13 residues. For the CDR3, the DNA is TGTGCCAGCAGCTTACGACTCACAGATACGCAGTATTTT. Translating it yields CASSLRLTDTQYF.

V gene TRBV18 combines with J gene TRBJ2-7; 9 nucleotides line up with TRBD2. The CDR3 is 15 residues long. With 3 bases clipped from V and 6 bases from J, the junction kept 9 bases outside the gene matches. From germline, CDR1 is KGHSH and CDR2 LQKENI. The CDR3 sequence is CASSPLAGESGEQYF. The CDR3 bases are TGTGCCAGCTCACCCTTAGCGGGAGAATCTGGCGAGCAGTACTTC.

The chain joins TRBV6-5 to TRBJ2-3; 10 bases are a match to TRBD1. The CDR3 consists of 15 residues. V was pared by 4 bases and J by 7 bases, with 8 bases of the junction left unmatched. CDR1 is MNHEY, CDR2 SVGAGI, per germline. CDR3 sequence reads: CASSSLTGGTNTQYF. CDR3 nucleotide sequence: TGTGCCAGCAGTTCACTGACAGGGGGCACGAATACGCAGTATTTT.

This clone was recorded a few times. The rearrangement uses TRBV5-4 and TRBJ2-3; 8 bases agree with TRBD2. CDR1 is SGHNT, CDR2 YYREEE, per germline (reference sequence). This CDR3 has 15 residues. Trimming removed 2 bases from V and 2 bases from J; junction bases left unmatched: 4. The CDR3 loop is CASSLKLAATDTQYF. Here the CDR3 DNA reads TGTGCCAGCAGCTTAAAACTAGCGGCCACAGATACGCAGTATTTT.